A selection of T cell receptor beta chains follows, all from one sample in a study of CXCR3-negative and CXCR3-positive naive CD8 T cells. TCRdb reprocessed the 5' RACE reads; each CDR3 protein has one entry and no DNA is given. The sample's table shows 100,000 to 150,000 distinct CDR3 sequences. The sample comprised naive CXCR3+ CD8+ T cells from blood. These receptors originate from a human donor in good health. Some clones in this sample may be carry-over from other donors' samples. The CDR3 runs from the conserved cysteine through the conserved F or W.

J: TRBJ1-2
V: TRBV12-3/TRBV12-4
length: 14
CDR3: CASSLAPGDYGYTF

J: TRBJ2-1
V: TRBV7-2
length: 17
CDR3: CASSLNGGGNSYNEQFF

J: TRBJ1-1
V: TRBV29-1
length: 13
CDR3: CSVDPGGSTEAFF

J: TRBJ2-3
V: TRBV5-6
length: 11
CDR3: CASSKVDTQYF

J: TRBJ2-5
V: TRBV5-6
length: 15
CDR3: CASRFRTGTGQTQYF

J: TRBJ1-1
V: TRBV29-1
length: 13
CDR3: CSVVAEMNTEAFF

J: TRBJ2-2
V: TRBV6-2/TRBV6-3
length: 15
CDR3: CASSQDRVNTGELFF

J: TRBJ1-5
V: TRBV9
length: 15
CDR3: CASSVVGDSNQPQHF

J: TRBJ2-7
V: TRBV28
length: 14
CDR3: CASSTFGLLGEQYF

J: TRBJ1-5
V: TRBV5-1
length: 16
CDR3: CASRRPGQTTDQPQHF

J: TRBJ2-7
V: TRBV18
length: 15
CDR3: CASSPPNQSSYEQYF

J: TRBJ2-1
V: TRBV7-9
length: 14
CDR3: CASSPSSPYNEQFF

J: TRBJ2-7
V: TRBV4-2
length: 16
CDR3: CASSQDGTSGGYEQYF

J: TRBJ2-1
V: TRBV5-1
length: 17
CDR3: CASSPGVAGGPYNEQFF

J: TRBJ2-2
V: TRBV7-9
length: 16
CDR3: CASSLGSGRSTGELFF

J: TRBJ1-5
V: TRBV7-8
length: 13
CDR3: CASSSQSAQPQHF

J: TRBJ2-7
V: TRBV13
length: 15
CDR3: CASSAGQGTSYEQYF

J: TRBJ2-7
V: TRBV7-9
length: 15
CDR3: CASSPHPQGTHEQYF

J: TRBJ1-1
V: TRBV6-5
length: 12
CDR3: CASSYSGGEAFF

J: TRBJ2-1
V: TRBV7-8
length: 17
CDR3: CASSTQTGQSSYNEQFF

J: TRBJ1-1
V: TRBV7-9
length: 15
CDR3: CASSQQGSGNTEAFF

J: TRBJ2-2
V: TRBV7-9
length: 15
CDR3: CASSYTGPNTGELFF

J: TRBJ2-2
V: TRBV6-5
length: 15
CDR3: CASKLAGEWAGELFF

J: TRBJ2-7
V: TRBV7-6
length: 13
CDR3: CASSDDRPYEQYF

J: TRBJ2-7
V: TRBV2
length: 14
CDR3: CASRAGTSNHEQYF

J: TRBJ2-7
V: TRBV7-3
length: 15
CDR3: CASSLSGGALYEQYF

J: TRBJ1-5
V: TRBV5-5
length: 14
CDR3: CASSYGDSNQPQHF

J: TRBJ2-7
V: TRBV18
length: 14
CDR3: CASSPLDNSYEQYF

J: TRBJ2-2
V: TRBV15
length: 14
CDR3: CATSRDSNTGELFF

J: TRBJ2-7
V: TRBV6-6
length: 14
CDR3: CASSLASDLYEQYF

J: TRBJ2-3
V: TRBV5-4
length: 16
CDR3: CASSSSEMGGTDTQYF

J: TRBJ2-1
V: TRBV5-6
length: 14
CDR3: CASSITGPYNEQFF

J: TRBJ2-7
V: TRBV7-9
length: 15
CDR3: CASSSTSGKSYEQYF

J: TRBJ2-6
V: TRBV2
length: 14
CDR3: CASSAGIGANVLTF

J: TRBJ1-1
V: TRBV27
length: 13
CDR3: CASSLGWGTEAFF

J: TRBJ2-3
V: TRBV6-2/TRBV6-3
length: 14
CDR3: CASSSAELFDTQYF

J: TRBJ1-5
V: TRBV7-9
length: 16
CDR3: CASSSRGGAYNQPQHF

J: TRBJ2-1
V: TRBV6-2/TRBV6-3
length: 13
CDR3: CASSLTTHNEQFF

J: TRBJ2-1
V: TRBV14
length: 19
CDR3: CASSQSPWRGGGQGNEQFF

J: TRBJ1-5
V: TRBV19
length: 15
CDR3: CASSTDSYSNQPQHF

J: TRBJ2-7
V: TRBV12-3/TRBV12-4
length: 15
CDR3: CASSSLGQGVSEQYF

J: TRBJ2-7
V: TRBV19
length: 13
CDR3: CASSAGPSYEQYF

J: TRBJ1-5
V: TRBV7-9
length: 15
CDR3: CASSKSTENNQPQHF

J: TRBJ2-3
V: TRBV27
length: 17
CDR3: CASSLSPGLASPDTQYF

J: TRBJ2-1
V: TRBV21-1
length: 17
CDR3: CASSKEMAGGHDNEQFF

J: TRBJ2-4
V: TRBV4-3
length: 13
CDR3: CASSSAAKNIQYF

J: TRBJ2-1
V: TRBV29-1
length: 15
CDR3: CSVDISGDPYNEQFF

J: TRBJ2-4
V: TRBV2
length: 12
CDR3: CASSGLDREPYF

J: TRBJ2-3
V: TRBV29-1
length: 12
CDR3: CSVEALADTQYF

J: TRBJ2-3
V: TRBV7-9
length: 15
CDR3: CASETSHTSTDTQYF

J: TRBJ2-1
V: TRBV11-3
length: 16
CDR3: CASSLPGLAGLNEQFF